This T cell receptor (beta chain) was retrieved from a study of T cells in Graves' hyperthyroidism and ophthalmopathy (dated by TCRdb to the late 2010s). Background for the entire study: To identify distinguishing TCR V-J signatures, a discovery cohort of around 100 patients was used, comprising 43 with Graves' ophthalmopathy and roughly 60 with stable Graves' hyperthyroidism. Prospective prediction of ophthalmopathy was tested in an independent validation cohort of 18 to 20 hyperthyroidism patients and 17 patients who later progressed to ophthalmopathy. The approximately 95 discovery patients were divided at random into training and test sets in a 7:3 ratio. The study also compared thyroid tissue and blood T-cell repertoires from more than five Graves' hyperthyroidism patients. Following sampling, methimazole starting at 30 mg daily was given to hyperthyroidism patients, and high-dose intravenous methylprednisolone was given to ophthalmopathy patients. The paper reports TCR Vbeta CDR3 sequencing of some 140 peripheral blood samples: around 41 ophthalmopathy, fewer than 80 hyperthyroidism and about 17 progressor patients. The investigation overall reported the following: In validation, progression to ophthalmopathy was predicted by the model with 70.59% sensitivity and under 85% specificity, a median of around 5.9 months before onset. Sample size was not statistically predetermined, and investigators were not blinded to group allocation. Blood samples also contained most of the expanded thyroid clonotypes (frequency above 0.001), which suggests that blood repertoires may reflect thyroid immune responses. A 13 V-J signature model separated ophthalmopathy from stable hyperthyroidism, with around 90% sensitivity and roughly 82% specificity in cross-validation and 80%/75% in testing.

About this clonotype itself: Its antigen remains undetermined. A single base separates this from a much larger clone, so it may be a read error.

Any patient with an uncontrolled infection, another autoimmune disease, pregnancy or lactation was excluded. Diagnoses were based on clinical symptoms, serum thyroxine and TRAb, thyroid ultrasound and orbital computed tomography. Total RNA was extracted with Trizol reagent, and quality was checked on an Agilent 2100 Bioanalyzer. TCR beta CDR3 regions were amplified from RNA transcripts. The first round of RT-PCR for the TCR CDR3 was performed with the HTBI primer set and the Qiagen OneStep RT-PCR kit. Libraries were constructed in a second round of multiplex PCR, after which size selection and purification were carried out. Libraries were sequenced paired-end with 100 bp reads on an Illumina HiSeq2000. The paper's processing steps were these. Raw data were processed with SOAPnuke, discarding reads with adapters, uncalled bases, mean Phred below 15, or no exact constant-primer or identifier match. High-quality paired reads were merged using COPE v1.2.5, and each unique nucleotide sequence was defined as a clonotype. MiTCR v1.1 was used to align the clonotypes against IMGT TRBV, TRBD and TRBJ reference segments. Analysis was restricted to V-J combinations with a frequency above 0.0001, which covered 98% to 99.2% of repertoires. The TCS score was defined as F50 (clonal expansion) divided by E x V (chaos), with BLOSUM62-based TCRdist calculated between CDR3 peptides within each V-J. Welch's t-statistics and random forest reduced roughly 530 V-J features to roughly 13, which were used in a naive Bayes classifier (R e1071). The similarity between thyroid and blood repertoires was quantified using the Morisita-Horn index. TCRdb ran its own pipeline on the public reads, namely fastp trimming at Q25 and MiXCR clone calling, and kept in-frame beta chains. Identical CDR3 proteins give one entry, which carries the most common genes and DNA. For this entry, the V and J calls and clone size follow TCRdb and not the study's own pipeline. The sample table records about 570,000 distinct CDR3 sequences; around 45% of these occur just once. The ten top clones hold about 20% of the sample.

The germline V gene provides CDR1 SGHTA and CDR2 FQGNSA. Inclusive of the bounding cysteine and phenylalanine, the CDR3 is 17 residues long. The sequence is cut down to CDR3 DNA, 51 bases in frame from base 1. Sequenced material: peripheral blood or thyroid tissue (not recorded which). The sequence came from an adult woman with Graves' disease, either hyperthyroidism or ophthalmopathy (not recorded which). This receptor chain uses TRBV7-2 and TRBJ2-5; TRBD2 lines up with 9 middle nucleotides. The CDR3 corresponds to CVSSPPRLAAYQETQYF. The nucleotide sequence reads TGTGTCAGCAGCCCCCCCCGACTAGCGGCTTACCAAGAGACCCAGTACTTC.